This T cell receptor (beta chain) appears in the sequencing data of a study of shared T cell receptors in the human thymus. CDR3 length: 15 amino acids. Germline trimming cut 4 bases from V and 3 bases from J; bases unmatched to any gene: 8. Germline assignment: CDR1 SGHDN and CDR2 FVKESK. Assay: immunoSEQ multiplex PCR; the TCRdb copy retains only in-frame clones and omits some. The sample yields some 400,000 clones, roughly 94% seen once. Sequenced sample: thymocytes. The gene calls are TRBV14 and TRBJ2-7; the match to TRBD1 covers 8 bases. The clonotype was recovered from a human donor. The CDR3 nucleotides read TGTGCCAGCAGCCTCCGCAGGGGGCAATACTACGAGCAGTACTTC. Translating it yields CASSLRRGQYYEQYF. The variable domain in full, with the rest retrieved from reference TRBV14 and TRBJ2-7, is EAGVTQFPSHSVIEKGQTVTLRCDPISGHDNLYWYRRVMGKEIKFLLHFVKESKQDESGMPNNRFLAERTGGTYSTLKVQPAELEDSGVYFCASSLRRGQYYEQYFGPGTRLTVT.